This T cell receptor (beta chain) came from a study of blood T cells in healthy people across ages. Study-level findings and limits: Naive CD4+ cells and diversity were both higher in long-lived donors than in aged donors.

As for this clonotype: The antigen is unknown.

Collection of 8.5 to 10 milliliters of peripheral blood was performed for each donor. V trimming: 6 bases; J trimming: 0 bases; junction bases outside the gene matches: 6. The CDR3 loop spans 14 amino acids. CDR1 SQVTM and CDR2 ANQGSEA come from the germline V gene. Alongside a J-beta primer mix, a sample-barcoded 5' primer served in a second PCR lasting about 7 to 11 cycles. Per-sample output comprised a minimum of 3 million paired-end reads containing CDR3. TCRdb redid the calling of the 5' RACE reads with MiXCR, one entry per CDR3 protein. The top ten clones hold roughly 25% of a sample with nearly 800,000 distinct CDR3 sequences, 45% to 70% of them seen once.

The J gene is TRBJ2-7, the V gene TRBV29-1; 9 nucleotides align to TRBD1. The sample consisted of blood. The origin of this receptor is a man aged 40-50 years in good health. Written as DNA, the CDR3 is TGCAGCGTATCCGGGACAGGGCACTCCTACGAGCAGTACTTC. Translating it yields CSVSGTGHSYEQYF.